A single sample gave rise to the 15 T cell receptor beta chains below, sequenced in a study of beta chain features in type 1 diabetes. Sequencing targeted expressed TCRB transcripts, as all isolated RNA had been reverse transcribed. The protocol was immunoSEQ multiplex PCR, while the TCRdb copy is restricted to in-frame clones and leaves out a portion. Of about 150,000 clones in the sample, around 8% were seen once. Sequencing was done on a sample of central memory CD4+ T cells from blood. Every receptor here comes from a man between 18 and 35 years old in good health.

This clone was seen repeatedly, ten times or more. The V gene is TRBV6-6, the J gene TRBJ2-3; 12 bases align to TRBD1. The germline CDR1 and CDR2 sequences are MNHNY and SVGAGI (reference sequence). The CDR3 has 16 amino acids. J was trimmed by 4 bases and V by 0 bases; bases with no gene match: 2. Written as DNA, the CDR3 is TGTGCCAGCAGTTACTCGGGACAGGGGGCCGCAGATACGCAGTATTTT. It specifies CASSYSGQGAADTQYF.

In this sample, this clone turned up a few times. The V call is TRBV19, the J call TRBJ2-1, with 10 nucleotides matching TRBD2. Germline values: CDR1 LNHDA, CDR2 SQIVND (reference sequence). V gave up 5 bases and J gave up 0 bases; unmatched junction bases: 13. This CDR3 has 19 amino acids. The CDR3 nucleotides read TGTGCCAGTAGTGTTACACTAGCGGGGTTCGATCCCTCCTACAATGAGCAGTTCTTC. It codes for CASSVTLAGFDPSYNEQFF.

This clone was counted at least ten times. The CDR3 loop is CASSRLLAGNEQFF. CDR3 DNA: TGTGCCAGTAGCCGCCTGCTAGCGGGGAATGAGCAGTTCTTC. The V gene is TRBV19, the J gene TRBJ2-1; 9 bases match TRBD2. The V gene end was trimmed by 6 bases and the J gene end by 7 bases; junction bases not matched to a gene: 7. The CDR3 is 14 residues long. Germline-derived CDR1 and CDR2 are LNHDA and SQIVND (reference sequence).

This clone was detected only a few times. The chain couples TRBV28 to TRBJ1-4; D may be TRBD1 (5 bases). Germline lookup yields CDR1 MDHEN and CDR2 SYDVKM. V lost 2 bases, J lost 5 bases, and 9 bases lay in between. The CDR3 consists of 14 residues. In DNA form, the CDR3 reads TGTGCCAGCAGTTTAAGACAGCTGAATGAAAAACTGTTTTTT. Its protein product is CASSLRQLNEKLFF.

The genes are TRBV14 and TRBJ2-6; D might be TRBD1 (6 bases). This CDR3 is built from 16 residues. V gave up 0 bases and J gave up 2 bases, with 8 bases separating them. CDR1 is SGHDN, CDR2 FVKESK, per germline. The CDR3 here is CASSQDQGPGANVLTF. CDR3 in DNA: TGTGCCAGCAGCCAAGATCAGGGGCCTGGGGCCAACGTCCTGACTTTC. The full variable domain, rest sourced from reference TRBV14 and TRBJ2-6, is EAGVTQFPSHSVIEKGQTVTLRCDPISGHDNLYWYRRVMGKEIKFLLHFVKESKQDESGMPNNRFLAERTGGTYSTLKVQPAELEDSGVYFCASSQDQGPGANVLTFGAGSRLTVL.

A few counts support this clone. This CDR3 is CASKGGEIQETQYF. Here the CDR3 DNA reads TGTGCCAGTAAAGGAGGCGAAATCCAAGAGACCCAGTACTTC. This sequence joins TRBV19 and TRBJ2-5, with a possible D match to TRBD2 (5 bases). The CDR3 is 14 residues long. V gave up 7 bases and J gave up 1 base, with 13 bases separating them. Germline V gives CDR1 LNHDA, CDR2 SQIVND (reference sequence).

This clone was seen repeatedly, ten times or more. The CDR3 DNA follows: TGTGCCAGCAGCTTAATAGGGGTGGCCTACGAGCAGTACTTC. It encodes CASSLIGVAYEQYF. The V gene is TRBV7-2, the J gene TRBJ2-7, with D possibly matching TRBD1 (5 bases). The germline gives CDR1 SGHTA, CDR2 FQGNSA. Trimming cost V 2 bases and J 2 bases, with 10 bases left between them. This CDR3 is 14 amino acids long. The full variable domain, with the rest looked up from reference TRBV7-2 and TRBJ2-7, is GAGVSQSPSNKVTEKGKDVELRCDPISGHTALYWYRQSLGQGLEFLIYFQGNSAPDKSGLPSDRFSAERTGGSVSTLTIQRTQQEDSAVYLCASSLIGVAYEQYFGPGTRLTVT.

The table lists this clone with many counts. The chain recombines TRBV28 with TRBJ2-3; D is perhaps TRBD1 (6 bases). The V and J ends lost 8 bases and 0 bases respectively, with 9 bases between them. This CDR3 is built from 13 residues. Germline loops: CDR1 MDHEN, CDR2 SYDVKM. The chain's CDR3 is CASQTGSTDTQYF. Here the CDR3 DNA reads TGTGCCAGCCAAACAGGGAGCACAGATACGCAGTATTTT.

The genes are TRBV28 and TRBJ2-2, with 7 bases fitting TRBD2. CDR1 and CDR2 from the germline V gene are MDHEN and SYDVKM. The CDR3 contains 13 residues. V was clipped by 5 bases and J by 5 bases; unmatched bases: 2. This chain's CDR3 is CASSRGETGELFF. CDR3 sequence (DNA): TGTGCCAGCAGTCGGGGGGAAACCGGGGAGCTGTTTTTT.

This clone has a handful of counts. This chain uses TRBV5-6 with TRBJ1-2; weak D call: TRBD1 (5 bases). Trimming removed 4 bases from V and 0 bases from J, with 10 bases in between. The germline V gene encodes CDR1 SGHDT and CDR2 YYEEEE. This CDR3 contains 14 residues. CDR3 loop: CASSLGAANYGYTF. The CDR3, as DNA: TGTGCCAGCAGCCTAGGGGCAGCTAACTATGGCTACACCTTC.

This chain links TRBV7-2 with TRBJ1-4; perhaps TRBD1 as D (5 bases). The V and J ends lost 1 base and 4 bases respectively, with 10 bases between them. In germline, CDR1 is SGHTA, CDR2 FQGNSA. The CDR3 sequence is 15 residues long. The CDR3 region has the DNA TGTGCCAGCAGCTTAGAAGGGGCCAGTAATGAAAAACTGTTTTTT. Its translation: CASSLEGASNEKLFF.

The rearrangement links TRBV9 to TRBJ2-3; 9 nucleotides match TRBD1. With V trimmed by 4 bases and J by 2 bases, 8 bases remained unmatched. The germline V gene has CDR1 SGDLS and CDR2 YYNGEE. The CDR3 spans 16 residues. CDR3 region: CASSLRGDRVTDTQYF. CDR3 nucleotides: TGTGCCAGCAGCTTAAGAGGGGACAGGGTCACAGATACGCAGTATTTT. Using reference TRBV9 and TRBJ2-3 for the parts outside the CDR3, the full variable domain is DSGVTQTPKHLITATGQRVTLRCSPRSGDLSVYWYQQSLDQGLQFLIQYYNGEERAKGNILERFSAQQFPDLHSELNLSSLELGDSALYFCASSLRGDRVTDTQYFGPGTRLTVL.

The sample holds a few counts of this clone. The chain combines TRBV7-2 with TRBJ1-1, with 8 positions matching TRBD1. The CDR3 is made up of 15 amino acids. Trimming at V came to 5 bases and at J to 3 bases, leaving 8 bases not matched to a gene. Germline CDR1 is SGHTA and CDR2 is FQGNSA. The CDR3 region is CASSDRTGTYTEAFF. CDR3 coding DNA: TGTGCCAGCAGCGACAGGACAGGGACCTACACTGAAGCTTTCTTT.

There are a few counts of this clone. The V gene is TRBV13, the J gene TRBJ1-6, with TRBD1 matching over 11 bases. The CDR3 is 14 residues long. From germline, CDR1 is PRHDT and CDR2 FYEKMQ (reference sequence). The J segment lost 10 bases and the V segment lost 5 bases, leaving 4 bases of the junction unmatched. The CDR3 protein is CASSLGTGGSPLHF. The CDR3, as DNA: TGTGCCAGCAGCCTCGGGACAGGGGGATCACCCCTCCACTTT.

This clone showed up just a few times. The V gene is TRBV4-1, the J gene TRBJ2-7; a weak D match, TRBD2 (6 bases). This CDR3 has 17 residues. V gave up 0 bases and J gave up 0 bases, with 15 bases separating them. The V gene's germline CDR1 is MGHRA and CDR2 YSYEKL. In DNA, the CDR3 is TGCGCCAGCAGCCAAGATAACGGCGGGGTTAGCTCCTACGAGCAGTACTTC. It is translated as CASSQDNGGVSSYEQYF.